The source of this TCR beta chain is a study of blood T cell repertoires in COVID-19. The overall study: There were acute and convalescent COVID-19 samples, and they came from the United States, Italy and Spain. PBMCs, B-cell-depleted T cells, or T cells were the source of the cDNA or gDNA that made up the material.

This CDR3 is 15 amino acids long. CDR1 is MNHEY, CDR2 SVGAGI, per germline. V lost 5 bases to trimming and J lost 5 bases, with 16 bases between them. In the study's own analysis: How many nucleated cells were present was estimated from reference gene primer amplification. Some clones are missing from TCRdb's copy, which holds only in-frame ones; the method was immunoSEQ multiplex PCR. Clone size and the V and J calls come from that table; the DNA yielded D and trimming. Of 200,000 to 300,000 clones in the sample, roughly 81% were seen once. This clonotype was sampled from a woman older than 75 with COVID-19, enrolled during active disease. The chain joins TRBV6-5 to TRBJ2-1; D is perhaps TRBD2 (5 bases). The sample consisted of peripheral blood. The CDR3 coding sequence is TGTGCCAGCAGTCCGCGGGCCGTTTGGGACAATGAGCAGTTCTTC. Amino acids: CASSPRAVWDNEQFF.